The T cell receptor beta chain under discussion was sequenced for a study of T-cell memory formation after mild COVID-19. The table lists this clonotype with a few counts. CDR1 and CDR2 from the germline V gene are SEHNR and FQNEAQ (reference sequence). This CDR3 is built from 16 residues. V was trimmed by 3 bases and J by 5 bases, leaving 17 bases between them. TCRdb itself ran the 5' RACE reads through MiXCR, one entry per CDR3 protein. The sample records almost 550,000 distinct CDR3 sequences, around 21% being singletons. Material: PBMCs or a T cell subset sorted from them (not recorded which). This clonotype was sampled from an adult woman who had mild COVID-19 (a few samples of this study predate the infection). Cell type and time point are not known. V is TRBV7-9 and J is TRBJ1-3; D gene ambiguous. CDR3 bases: TGTGCCAGCAGCTTCCCCCTCCCGGTGGAGAGAAACACCATATATTTT. Protein: CASSFPLPVERNTIYF.